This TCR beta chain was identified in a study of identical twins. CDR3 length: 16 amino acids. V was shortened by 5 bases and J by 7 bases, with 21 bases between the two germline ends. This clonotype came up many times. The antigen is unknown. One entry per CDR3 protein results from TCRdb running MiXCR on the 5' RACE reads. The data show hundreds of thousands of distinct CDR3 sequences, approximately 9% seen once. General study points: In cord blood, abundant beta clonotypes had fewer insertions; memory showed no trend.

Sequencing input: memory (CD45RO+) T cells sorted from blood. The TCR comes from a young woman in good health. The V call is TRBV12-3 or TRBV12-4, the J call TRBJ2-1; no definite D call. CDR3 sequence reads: CASSPILNLGPNEQFF. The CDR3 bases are TGTGCCAGCAGTCCGATACTGAATTTAGGACCGAATGAGCAGTTCTTC.